A selection of T cell receptor beta chains follows, all from one sample in a study of regulatory T cells in long-lasting Graves disease. TCRdb independently ran MiXCR on the multiplex PCR reads; one entry per CDR3 protein. Counted here are about half a million distinct CDR3 sequences, approximately 12% occurring once; the ten biggest clones make up more than 8%. This sample also belongs to another study, concerning T cells in Graves' hyperthyroidism and ophthalmopathy.

The input for sequencing was peripheral blood mononuclear cells (PBMCs), taken at new diagnosis, from a patient treated with antithyroid drugs. The receptors were sampled from a woman between 25 and 40 years old with Graves disease. CDR3s include the opening cysteine and the closing phenylalanine or tryptophan. The order of the fields is J gene, V gene, clone size, D gene, CDR3 protein, CDR3 DNA. D genes are given only for firm matches. Clone sizes are given selectively: once, few, many, or a class where the clone is expanded.

j_call: TRBJ2-3; v_call: TRBV7-2; clone_size: many; d_call: -; cdr3_aa: CASRPPGGTDTQYF; cdr3_nt: TGTGCCAGCAGACCACCGGGGGGCACAGATACGCAGTATTTT
j_call: TRBJ1-1; v_call: TRBV2; clone_size: many; d_call: -; cdr3_aa: CASTRVGAQEAFF; cdr3_nt: TGTGCCAGCACCCGCGTGGGGGCACAGGAAGCTTTCTTT
j_call: TRBJ2-3; v_call: TRBV6-1; clone_size: many; d_call: -; cdr3_aa: CASSEAGLASTDTQYF; cdr3_nt: TGTGCCAGCAGTGAAGCCGGACTGGCTAGCACAGATACGCAGTATTTT
j_call: TRBJ2-7; v_call: TRBV28; clone_size: many; d_call: TRBD2; cdr3_aa: CASSFQREGYEQYF; cdr3_nt: TGTGCCAGCAGTTTTCAGCGGGAGGGATACGAGCAGTACTTC
j_call: TRBJ1-5; v_call: TRBV6-5; clone_size: -; d_call: -; cdr3_aa: CASSYPGFDQPQHF; cdr3_nt: TGTGCCAGCAGTTACCCAGGGTTTGATCAGCCCCAGCATTTT
j_call: TRBJ2-1; v_call: TRBV11-2; clone_size: many; d_call: TRBD1; cdr3_aa: CASSLARDSITHEQFF; cdr3_nt: TGTGCCAGCAGCTTAGCTAGGGACAGTATCACCCATGAGCAGTTCTTC
j_call: TRBJ2-3; v_call: TRBV11-2; clone_size: many; d_call: -; cdr3_aa: CASSRSRDTQYF; cdr3_nt: TGTGCCAGCAGCCGTTCCCGAGATACGCAGTATTTT
j_call: TRBJ1-4; v_call: TRBV7-2; clone_size: few; d_call: -; cdr3_aa: CASSLGLAGTTEKLFF; cdr3_nt: TGTGCCAGCAGCTTAGGCCTGGCAGGGACTACTGAAAAACTGTTTTTT
j_call: TRBJ1-5; v_call: TRBV7-9; clone_size: -; d_call: TRBD1; cdr3_aa: CASSSRRDRENQPQHF; cdr3_nt: TGTGCCAGCAGCTCACGCCGGGACAGGGAGAATCAGCCCCAGCATTTT
j_call: TRBJ2-3; v_call: TRBV28; clone_size: many; d_call: -; cdr3_aa: CASRRVDTQYF; cdr3_nt: TGTGCCAGCCGGAGAGTAGATACGCAGTATTTT
j_call: TRBJ2-2; v_call: TRBV20-1; clone_size: many; d_call: TRBD2; cdr3_aa: CSARVSGRGTGELFF; cdr3_nt: TGCAGTGCTAGAGTAAGCGGGAGAGGGACCGGGGAGCTGTTTTTT
j_call: TRBJ2-7; v_call: TRBV12-3/TRBV12-4; clone_size: many; d_call: -; cdr3_aa: CASTIDGPYEQYF; cdr3_nt: TGTGCCAGCACCATAGACGGCCCCTACGAGCAGTACTTC
j_call: TRBJ2-3; v_call: TRBV5-5; clone_size: -; d_call: TRBD2; cdr3_aa: CASSRGLAGGGTASHYF; cdr3_nt: TGTGCCAGCAGCCGGGGACTAGCGGGAGGGGGAACGGCATCGCATTATTTT
j_call: TRBJ2-7; v_call: TRBV11-2; clone_size: -; d_call: TRBD2; cdr3_aa: CASSLRGEEQYF; cdr3_nt: TGTGCCAGCAGCTTACGGGGGGAGGAGCAGTACTTC
j_call: TRBJ1-1; v_call: TRBV11-3; clone_size: many; d_call: -; cdr3_aa: CASSLEVGGVIPNTEAFF; cdr3_nt: TGTGCCAGCAGCTTGGAAGTAGGGGGTGTGATTCCGAACACTGAAGCTTTCTTT
j_call: TRBJ2-3; v_call: TRBV2; clone_size: many; d_call: -; cdr3_aa: CASRRDGADTQYF; cdr3_nt: TGTGCCAGTCGCAGGGACGGGGCAGATACGCAGTATTTT
j_call: TRBJ1-1; v_call: TRBV6-1; clone_size: many; d_call: -; cdr3_aa: CASSPGRTEAFF; cdr3_nt: TGTGCCAGCAGCCCAGGGAGAACTGAAGCTTTCTTT
j_call: TRBJ2-7; v_call: TRBV7-9; clone_size: many; d_call: -; cdr3_aa: CASSLAPSYSFMDEQYF; cdr3_nt: TGTGCCAGCAGTCTTGCGCCCTCATACAGCTTCATGGACGAGCAGTACTTC
j_call: TRBJ2-2; v_call: TRBV19; clone_size: -; d_call: -; cdr3_aa: CASGWTANTGELFF; cdr3_nt: TGTGCCAGTGGGTGGACAGCGAACACCGGGGAGCTGTTTTTT
j_call: TRBJ1-1; v_call: TRBV20-1; clone_size: many; d_call: TRBD1; cdr3_aa: CSAKPGTGKDTEAFF; cdr3_nt: TGCAGTGCTAAACCGGGGACAGGGAAAGACACTGAAGCTTTCTTT
j_call: TRBJ2-7; v_call: TRBV9; clone_size: many; d_call: -; cdr3_aa: CASSAAPRGEQYF; cdr3_nt: TGTGCCAGCAGCGCCGCACCTAGGGGGGAGCAGTACTTC
j_call: TRBJ1-1; v_call: TRBV10-3; clone_size: many; d_call: -; cdr3_aa: CAISEFPLGKTEAFF; cdr3_nt: TGTGCCATCAGTGAGTTCCCATTGGGGAAGACTGAAGCTTTCTTT
j_call: TRBJ1-1; v_call: TRBV7-3; clone_size: -; d_call: -; cdr3_aa: CASSLNGDDTEAFF; cdr3_nt: TGTGCCAGCAGCTTAAACGGGGATGACACTGAAGCTTTCTTT
j_call: TRBJ1-1; v_call: TRBV28; clone_size: many; d_call: TRBD1; cdr3_aa: CAIHRGLNTEAFF; cdr3_nt: TGTGCCATCCACAGGGGGTTGAATACTGAAGCTTTCTTT
j_call: TRBJ2-3; v_call: TRBV4-3; clone_size: -; d_call: -; cdr3_aa: CASSQDRAEHTDTQYF; cdr3_nt: TGCGCCAGCAGCCAAGATCGGGCAGAACACACAGATACGCAGTATTTT
j_call: TRBJ1-5; v_call: TRBV28; clone_size: -; d_call: TRBD1; cdr3_aa: CASSGDLDRAGNQPQHF; cdr3_nt: TGTGCCAGCAGTGGAGACCTCGACAGGGCCGGCAATCAGCCCCAGCATTTT
j_call: TRBJ2-3; v_call: TRBV5-5; clone_size: -; d_call: TRBD2; cdr3_aa: CASSPKLGLAGGGSTDTQYF; cdr3_nt: TGTGCCAGCAGCCCAAAGTTGGGACTAGCGGGAGGTGGAAGCACAGATACGCAGTATTTT
j_call: TRBJ2-1; v_call: TRBV20-1; clone_size: many; d_call: TRBD2; cdr3_aa: CSARKAGGPINEQFF; cdr3_nt: TGCAGTGCTAGGAAAGCGGGAGGGCCCATCAATGAGCAGTTCTTC
j_call: TRBJ2-2; v_call: TRBV19; clone_size: many; d_call: TRBD2; cdr3_aa: CASSILAGGTGELFF; cdr3_nt: TGTGCCAGTAGTATTTTAGCGGGAGGCACCGGGGAGCTGTTTTTT
j_call: TRBJ1-1; v_call: TRBV6-2/TRBV6-3; clone_size: -; d_call: -; cdr3_aa: CASRVTGRANTEAFF; cdr3_nt: TGTGCCAGCAGGGTCACAGGGCGAGCGAACACTGAAGCTTTCTTT
j_call: TRBJ2-1; v_call: TRBV6-1; clone_size: many; d_call: TRBD1; cdr3_aa: CASSRQGLSYNEQFF; cdr3_nt: TGTGCCAGCAGTCGACAGGGCCTCTCCTACAATGAGCAGTTCTTC
j_call: TRBJ2-5; v_call: TRBV2; clone_size: many; d_call: -; cdr3_aa: CASRDAQTQYF; cdr3_nt: TGTGCCAGCAGAGATGCCCAGACCCAGTACTTC
j_call: TRBJ2-1; v_call: TRBV6-5; clone_size: many; d_call: -; cdr3_aa: CASSYFGNEQFF; cdr3_nt: TGTGCCAGCAGTTACTTCGGGAATGAGCAGTTCTTC
j_call: TRBJ2-1; v_call: TRBV24-1; clone_size: -; d_call: TRBD1; cdr3_aa: CATSASGTGSYNEQFF; cdr3_nt: TGTGCCACCAGTGCCTCCGGGACAGGCTCCTACAATGAGCAGTTCTTC
j_call: TRBJ2-5; v_call: TRBV5-1; clone_size: few; d_call: -; cdr3_aa: CASSWSGSNQETQYF; cdr3_nt: TGCGCCAGCAGCTGGTCGGGGTCCAATCAGGAGACCCAGTACTTC
j_call: TRBJ2-7; v_call: TRBV7-9; clone_size: -; d_call: TRBD2; cdr3_aa: CASSLFGGRDLPYEQYF; cdr3_nt: TGTGCCAGCAGCTTATTCGGGGGGAGGGACCTTCCCTACGAGCAGTACTTC
j_call: TRBJ2-1; v_call: TRBV20-1; clone_size: many; d_call: -; cdr3_aa: CSARRRVMDPYNEQFF; cdr3_nt: TGCAGTGCTAGACGCAGGGTAATGGATCCCTACAATGAGCAGTTCTTC
j_call: TRBJ1-2; v_call: TRBV28; clone_size: few; d_call: -; cdr3_aa: CASSSAYGYTF; cdr3_nt: TGTGCCAGCAGCTCCGCCTATGGCTACACCTTC
j_call: TRBJ2-3; v_call: TRBV10-3; clone_size: few; d_call: TRBD2; cdr3_aa: CAISAAGGLDTQYF; cdr3_nt: TGTGCCATCAGTGCAGCGGGAGGGCTAGATACGCAGTATTTT
j_call: TRBJ2-3; v_call: TRBV20-1; clone_size: many; d_call: -; cdr3_aa: CSARDRVRSTDTQYF; cdr3_nt: TGCAGTGCTAGAGATAGGGTACGAAGCACAGATACGCAGTATTTT